One and the same sample provided the 18 T cell receptor beta chains below, sequenced in a study of control samples from healthy donors and cancer patients. Clones were sequenced by immunoSEQ multiplex PCR, and TCRdb holds only the in-frame ones, with some missing. The sample holds some 94,000 clones, roughly 89% seen once. The sample taken for sequencing was PBMCs. All receptors come from a woman aged 45-65 years with colorectal cancer.

The rearrangement joins TRBV5-6 to TRBJ1-3; D unresolved. This CDR3 has 14 residues. CDR1 is SGHDT and CDR2 is YYEEEE in the germline V gene. Trimming left V 4 bases short and J 4 bases short, with 12 bases between. The CDR3 sequence: CASSSAGGGNTIYF. The CDR3 coding sequence is TGTGCCAGCAGCAGTGCCGGAGGAGGAAACACCATATATTTT.

The V and J genes are TRBV14 and TRBJ2-3; D perhaps matches TRBD2 (5 bases). CDR1 is SGHDN and CDR2 is FVKESK in the germline V gene. V lost 0 bases and J lost 4, with 14 bases in between. This CDR3 spans 16 amino acids. In nucleotides, the CDR3 is TGTGCCAGCAGCCAAGACGCGACGGGGAATGCAGATACGCAGTATTTT. Translation gives CASSQDATGNADTQYF.

V gene TRBV6-2 or TRBV6-3 combines with J gene TRBJ1-1; 10 bases match TRBD1. Germline V gives CDR1 MNHEY, CDR2 SVGEGT. Trimming removed 3 bases from V and 0 bases from J; junction bases left unmatched: 10. This CDR3 region has 18 residues. CDR3 loop: CASSYSLPGQGMNTEAFF. Written as DNA, the CDR3 is TGTGCCAGCAGTTATAGTCTCCCGGGACAGGGGATGAACACTGAAGCTTTCTTT.

The J gene is TRBJ2-1, the V gene TRBV7-7; D gene unclear. This CDR3 comprises 15 residues. Germline CDR1 and CDR2: SSHAT and FNYEAQ (reference sequence). The ends were cut back, 4 bases at V and 4 bases at J, with 14 bases in the middle. CDR3 amino acids: CASSSSLDGYNEQFF. The CDR3 coding sequence is TGTGCCAGCAGCTCCTCTCTGGACGGTTACAATGAGCAGTTCTTC.

V and J are TRBV28 and TRBJ2-1; a possible D gene is TRBD1 (5 bases). V shed 4 bases and J shed 1 base, with 5 bases lying between them. This CDR3 spans 13 amino acids. CDR1 MDHEN and CDR2 SYDVKM come from the germline V gene. CDR3 nucleotide sequence: TGTGCCAGCAGTTACAGGTCCTACAATGAGCAGTTCTTC. Protein: CASSYRSYNEQFF. Combining the CDR3 with reference TRBV28 and TRBJ2-1 gives the whole variable domain DVKVTQSSRYLVKRTGEKVFLECVQDMDHENMFWYRQDPGLGLRLIYFSYDVKMKEKGDIPEGYSVSREKKERFSLILESASTNQTSMYLCASSYRSYNEQFFGPGTRLTVL.

This chain joins TRBV4-1 and TRBJ1-2; D is undetermined. CDR1 and CDR2 (germline): MGHRA, YSYEKL. This CDR3 spans 11 amino acids. V was pared by 1 base and J by 7 bases, with 4 bases between. CDR3 region: CASSQVGGYTF. DNA for the CDR3: TGCGCCAGCAGCCAAGTAGGTGGCTACACCTTC.

V usage is TRBV6-5 and J usage is TRBJ1-1; D call uncertain. Germline V lookup: CDR1 MNHEY, CDR2 SVGAGI. The CDR3 sequence is 12 residues long. With 7 bases removed from V and 3 bases from J, the gap between germline ends came to 9 bases. The CDR3 sequence: CASNSWDTEAFF. The CDR3 nucleotides are TGTGCCAGCAACTCTTGGGACACTGAAGCTTTCTTT.

This chain links TRBV7-3 with TRBJ2-1; D unresolved. This CDR3 is built from 15 residues. Looked up from germline, CDR1 is SGHTA and CDR2 is FQGTGA. The V gene lost 2 bases and the J gene lost 3 bases, with 11 bases spanning the gap. CDR3: CASSLGQTHYNEQFF. CDR3 coding DNA: TGTGCCAGCAGCTTAGGGCAAACACACTACAATGAGCAGTTCTTC.

The chain carries TRBV7-3 and TRBJ1-2, with 8 bases identical to TRBD1. The V and J ends lost 1 base and 1 base, in that order; junction bases with no gene match: 11. Per the germline V gene, CDR1 is SGHTA and CDR2 is FQGTGA. This CDR3 spans 18 amino acids. Here the CDR3 DNA reads TGTGCCAGCAGCTTAAGAGGCGGCAGGGGACAGGATAACTATGGCTACACCTTC. Residues: CASSLRGGRGQDNYGYTF.

V gene TRBV20-1 combines with J gene TRBJ1-1; a possible D gene is TRBD1 (5 bases). CDR1 and CDR2 (germline): DFQATT, SNEGSKA (reference sequence). Trimming removed 6 bases from V and 8 bases from J, with 13 bases in between. The CDR3 has 11 amino acids. This chain's CDR3 is CSARPGAEAFF. The CDR3 DNA reads TGCAGTGCCAGGCCCGGGGCCGAAGCTTTCTTT.

This sequence joins TRBV6-2 or TRBV6-3 and TRBJ2-2; D is undetermined. CDR1 is MNHEY, CDR2 SVGEGT, per germline. V was pared by 2 bases and J by 2 bases, with 6 bases between. The CDR3 totals 14 residues. The CDR3: CASSYALNTGELFF. The CDR3 bases are TGTGCCAGCAGTTACGCCCTAAACACCGGGGAGCTGTTTTTT.

This clone occurred once. The gene calls are TRBV6-2 or TRBV6-3 and TRBJ2-1; D ambiguous. This CDR3 has 16 amino acids. From germline, CDR1 is MNHEY and CDR2 SVGEGT. The V gene lost 4 bases and the J gene lost 0 bases, with 13 bases spanning the gap. The CDR3 DNA reads as TGTGCCAGCAGTTCCCCCGACGCGAGCTCCTACAATGAGCAGTTCTTC. Encoded protein: CASSSPDASSYNEQFF.

V is TRBV30 and J is TRBJ1-6; D is perhaps TRBD1 (6 bases). V was shortened by 5 bases and J by 9 bases, with 14 bases between the two germline ends. Germline lookup yields CDR1 GTSNPN and CDR2 SVGIG (reference sequence). The CDR3 is 13 residues long. The CDR3 sequence is CAWGTTGISPLHF. In DNA form, the CDR3 reads TGTGCCTGGGGGACAACTGGTATTTCACCCCTCCACTTT.

The chain links TRBV15 to TRBJ2-3, with 10 bases matching TRBD2. The CDR3 runs to 15 residues. The junction had 3 bases not matched to a gene; V was cut back by 4 bases and J by 2 bases. CDR1 and CDR2 from the germline V gene are LNHNV and YYDKDF (reference sequence). The CDR3 DNA sequence: TGTGCCACCAGCACCCTAGCGGGGGCCACAGATACGCAGTATTTT. Amino acid sequence: CATSTLAGATDTQYF. The whole variable domain, remainder taken from reference TRBV15 and TRBJ2-3, is DAMVIQNPRYQVTQFGKPVTLSCSQTLNHNVMYWYQQKSSQAPKLLFHYYDKDFNNEADTPDNFQSRRPNTSFCFLDIRSPGLGDTAMYLCATSTLAGATDTQYFGPGTRLTVL.

The rearrangement joins TRBV6-2 or TRBV6-3 to TRBJ2-2; 8 bases fit TRBD1. The germline V gene encodes CDR1 MNHEY and CDR2 SVGEGT. J lost 8 bases, V lost 2 bases, and 16 bases had no gene match. The CDR3 has 18 residues. This chain's CDR3 is CASSYPAGGTTIGGELFF. The CDR3 DNA reads TGTGCCAGCAGTTACCCGGCAGGGGGCACCACCATCGGGGGGGAGCTGTTTTTT.

This sequence joins TRBV28 and TRBJ2-2, with 8 bases that match TRBD2. V dropped 6 bases and J dropped 5; count of bases not matched to a gene: 14. This CDR3 has 17 residues. CDR1 is MDHEN and CDR2 is SYDVKM in the germline V gene. The CDR3 spells CASSLATFAGGTGELFF. The CDR3 DNA reads TGTGCCAGCAGCTTAGCCACGTTTGCGGGGGGTACCGGGGAGCTGTTTTTT. The full variable domain, rest sourced from reference TRBV28 and TRBJ2-2, is DVKVTQSSRYLVKRTGEKVFLECVQDMDHENMFWYRQDPGLGLRLIYFSYDVKMKEKGDIPEGYSVSREKKERFSLILESASTNQTSMYLCASSLATFAGGTGELFFGEGSRLTVL.

This chain joins TRBV5-6 and TRBJ2-1; 11 nucleotides agree with TRBD2. Germline trimming cut 1 base from V and 0 bases from J; bases unmatched to any gene: 6. In germline, CDR1 is SGHDT, CDR2 YYEEEE. This CDR3 comprises 18 residues. CDR3 sequence reads: CASSLRTSGPSSYNEQFF. The CDR3 coding sequence is TGTGCCAGCAGCTTGAGGACTAGCGGGCCGAGCTCCTACAATGAGCAGTTCTTC.

This chain links TRBV9 with TRBJ2-5; 11 nucleotides align to TRBD2. CDR1 is SGDLS and CDR2 is YYNGEE in the germline V gene. This CDR3 spans 15 amino acids. Trimming cost V 4 bases and J 4 bases; bases outside gene matches: 6. CDR3 nucleotides: TGTGCCAGCAGCCCAGCCACTAGCGGGGGAGAGACCCAGTACTTC. It specifies CASSPATSGGETQYF.